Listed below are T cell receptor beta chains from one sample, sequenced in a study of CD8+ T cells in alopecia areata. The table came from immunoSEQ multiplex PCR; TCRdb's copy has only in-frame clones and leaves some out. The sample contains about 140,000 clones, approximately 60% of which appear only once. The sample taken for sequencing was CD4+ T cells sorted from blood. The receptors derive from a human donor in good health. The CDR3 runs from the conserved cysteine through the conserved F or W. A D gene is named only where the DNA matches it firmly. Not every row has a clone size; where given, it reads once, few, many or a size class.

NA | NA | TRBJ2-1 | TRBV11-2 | CASSLAPAGSGSEQFF | TGTGCCAGCAGCTTAGCCCCCGCAGGTTCGGGCAGTGAGCAGTTCTTC
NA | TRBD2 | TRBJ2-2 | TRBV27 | CASSLTSGSTGELFF | TGTGCCAGCAGCTTGACTAGCGGATCCACCGGGGAGCTGTTTTTT
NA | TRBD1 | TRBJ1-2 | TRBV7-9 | CASSSTGRGYTF | TGTGCCAGCAGCTCGACAGGGAGGGGCTACACCTTC
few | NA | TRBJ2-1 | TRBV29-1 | CSAETPRQQFF | TGCAGCGCAGAAACGCCCCGTCAGCAGTTCTTC
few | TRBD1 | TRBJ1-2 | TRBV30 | CAWKTPGQGGYGYTF | TGTGCCTGGAAGACCCCGGGACAGGGGGGCTATGGCTACACCTTC
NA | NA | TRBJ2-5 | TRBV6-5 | CASSYSGETQYF | TGTGCCAGCAGTTACTCGGGAGAGACCCAGTACTTC
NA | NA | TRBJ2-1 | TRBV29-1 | CSFIWGTHNEQFF | TGCAGCTTTATTTGGGGGACCCACAATGAGCAGTTCTTC
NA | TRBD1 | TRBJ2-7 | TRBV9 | CASNRQGAYEQYF | TGTGCCAGCAACAGACAGGGGGCCTACGAGCAGTACTTC
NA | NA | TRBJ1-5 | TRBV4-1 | CASSQVPGSNQPQHF | TGCGCCAGCAGCCAAGTCCCTGGGAGCAATCAGCCCCAGCATTTT
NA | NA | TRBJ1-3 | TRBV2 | CASTKGPLSGNTIYF | TGTGCCAGCACCAAGGGACCCCTCTCTGGAAACACCATATATTTT
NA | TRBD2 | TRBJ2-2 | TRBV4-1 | CASSLLAGLNTGELFF | TGCGCCAGCAGTCTACTAGCGGGGCTCAACACCGGGGAGCTGTTTTTT
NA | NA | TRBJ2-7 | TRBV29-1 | CSVETGSVEQYF | TGCAGCGTTGAAACAGGTTCGGTCGAGCAGTACTTC
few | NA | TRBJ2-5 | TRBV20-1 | CSAADPETQYF | TGCAGTGCTGCCGACCCGGAGACCCAGTACTTC
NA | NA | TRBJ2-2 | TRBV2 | CASSGPGTGELFF | TGTGCCAGCAGTGGTCCCGGCACCGGGGAGCTGTTTTTT
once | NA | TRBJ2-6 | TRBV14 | CASSLDSNPGANVLTF | TGTGCCAGCAGCCTCGACAGTAACCCTGGGGCCAACGTCCTGACTTTC
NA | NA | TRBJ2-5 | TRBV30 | CAWSVENRDRETQYF | TGTGCCTGGAGTGTGGAGAACAGGGACCGAGAGACCCAGTACTTC
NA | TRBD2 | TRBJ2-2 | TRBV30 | CAWSRGGTGELFF | TGTGCCTGGAGCCGGGGAGGGACCGGGGAGCTGTTTTTT
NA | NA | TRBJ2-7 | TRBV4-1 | CASSQAPPLVPYEQYF | TGCGCCAGCAGCCAAGCTCCCCCCCTAGTCCCTTACGAGCAGTACTTC
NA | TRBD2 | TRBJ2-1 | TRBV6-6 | CASRRTSGEQFF | TGTGCCAGCAGGCGGACTAGCGGGGAGCAGTTCTTC
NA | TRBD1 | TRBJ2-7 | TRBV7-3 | CASSSRDRVSEQYF | TGTGCCAGCAGCTCCCGGGACAGAGTTAGCGAGCAGTACTTC
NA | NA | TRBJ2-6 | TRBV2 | CASKKDRTRTYSGANVLTF | TGTGCCAGCAAAAAGGACAGAACTAGAACCTACTCTGGGGCCAACGTCCTGACTTTC
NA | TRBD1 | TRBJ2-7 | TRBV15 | CATSRDRGREQYF | TGTGCCACCAGCAGGGACAGGGGACGCGAGCAGTACTTC
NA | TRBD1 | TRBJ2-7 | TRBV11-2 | CASSDPGQASYEQYF | TGTGCCAGCAGCGACCCGGGACAGGCTTCCTACGAGCAGTACTTC
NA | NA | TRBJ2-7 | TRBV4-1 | CASSQDRRPYEQYF | TGCGCCAGCAGCCAAGATAGGCGGCCCTACGAGCAGTACTTC
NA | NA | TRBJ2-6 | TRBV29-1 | CSAWLKGISGANVLTF | TGCAGCGCGTGGCTAAAAGGGATCTCTGGGGCCAACGTCCTGACTTTC
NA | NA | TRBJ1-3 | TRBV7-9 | CASSWKGGNTIYF | TGTGCCAGCAGCTGGAAGGGCGGAAACACCATATATTTT
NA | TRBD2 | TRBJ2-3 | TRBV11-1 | CASSAHRGTISTDTQYF | TGTGCCAGCAGCGCCCATCGCGGGACTATCTCGACAGATACGCAGTATTTT
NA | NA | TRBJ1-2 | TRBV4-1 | CASSQGDTVNYGYTF | TGCGCCAGCAGCCAGGGGGACACAGTTAACTATGGCTACACCTTC
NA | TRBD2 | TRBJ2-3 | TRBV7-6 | CASSARLAGGLKDTQYF | TGTGCCAGCAGCGCGAGACTAGCGGGCGGATTAAAAGATACGCAGTATTTT
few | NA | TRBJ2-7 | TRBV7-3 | CASSLGQETYEQYF | TGTGCCAGCAGCTTAGGTCAGGAAACCTACGAGCAGTACTTC
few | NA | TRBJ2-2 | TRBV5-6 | CASSFRLMPGELFF | TGTGCCAGCAGCTTTAGACTTATGCCCGGGGAGCTGTTTTTT
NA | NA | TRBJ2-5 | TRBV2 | CASSFLSETQYF | TGTGCCAGCAGTTTTTTATCGGAGACCCAGTACTTC
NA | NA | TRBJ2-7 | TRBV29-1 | CSVVLTFQYEQYF | TGCAGCGTTGTATTGACCTTCCAATACGAGCAGTACTTC
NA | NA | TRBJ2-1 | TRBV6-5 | CASSYSFVDREQFF | TGTGCCAGCAGTTACTCCTTTGTTGACAGGGAGCAGTTCTTC
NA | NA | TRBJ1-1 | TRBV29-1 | CSVETQMNTEAFF | TGCAGCGTTGAAACACAGATGAACACTGAAGCTTTCTTT
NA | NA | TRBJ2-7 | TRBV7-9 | CASSLDGGSYEQYF | TGTGCCAGCAGCTTAGATGGGGGCAGCTACGAGCAGTACTTC
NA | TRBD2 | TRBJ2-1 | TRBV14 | CASSQLSGSKSNEQFF | TGTGCCAGCAGCCAACTAAGCGGGAGTAAATCCAATGAGCAGTTCTTC
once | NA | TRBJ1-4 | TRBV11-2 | CASSARTNEKLFF | TGTGCCAGCAGCGCACGTACTAATGAAAAACTGTTTTTT
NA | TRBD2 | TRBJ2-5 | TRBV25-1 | CASSSTSVHLETQYF | TGTGCCAGCAGTTCGACTAGCGTGCATCTCGAGACCCAGTACTTC
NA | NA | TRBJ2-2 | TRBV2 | CASRTDGTGELFF | TGTGCCAGCCGAACGGACGGCACCGGGGAGCTGTTTTTT
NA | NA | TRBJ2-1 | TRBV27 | CASSAISRTFF | TGTGCCAGCAGTGCTATAAGTAGGACCTTCTTC